Below are 28 T cell receptor beta chains sequenced from a single sample in a study of cytomegalovirus exposure and HLA in healthy donors (dated by TCRdb to about 2017). Library method: the immunoSEQ multiplex PCR assay. A mixture of 60 forward primers for TCR Vbeta segments and 13 reverse primers for TCR Jbeta segments was used in the multiplex PCR. What TCRdb holds here is the immuneACCESS table cut down to in-frame rearrangements. Part of the clones is not present; checked against another copy, under half of the missing clones reflect an unresolved V gene, and the others are unexplained. This sample has more than 95,000 clones in its table, and 75% to 85% of those were observed once. The ten largest clones take up approximately 10% of the sample. Specimen: PBMCs. The origin of the receptors is a young man in good health and CMV-seropositive.

The V gene is TRBV7-8, the J gene TRBJ1-2, with TRBD1 identical over 8 bases. The CDR3 is 15 amino acids. V was pared by 5 bases and J by 4 bases, with 9 bases of the junction left unmatched. Per germline, CDR1 SGHVS and CDR2 FQNEAQ. The CDR3 region has the DNA TGTGCCAGCAGCGAACGGACAGGGAATCCCTATGGCTACACCTTC. Translation gives CASSERTGNPYGYTF.

The chain uses TRBV27 and TRBJ2-1, with D possibly TRBD2 on 5 matching bases. The germline V gene has CDR1 MNHEY and CDR2 SMNVEV (reference sequence). The CDR3 loop spans 15 amino acids. V was clipped by 5 bases and J by 3 bases, with 14 bases between them. CDR3 sequence (DNA): TGTGCCAGCAGTCCCCCAGAGGGTTTCTACAATGAGCAGTTCTTC. Protein: CASSPPEGFYNEQFF.

This chain uses TRBV27 with TRBJ1-2; 7 bases fit TRBD1. Trimming removed 4 bases from V and 6 bases from J; junction bases left unmatched: 5. Germline CDR1 is MNHEY and CDR2 is SMNVEV (reference sequence). This CDR3 is 13 amino acids long. The DNA of the CDR3 is TGTGCCAGCAGTTCGACAGGGCCGAATGGCTACACCTTC. Its translation: CASSSTGPNGYTF.

This clone was observed once. This CDR3 reads CASSTGNFGYEQYF. In DNA form, the CDR3 reads TGTGCCAGCTCTACGGGGAATTTTGGGTACGAGCAGTACTTC. The V gene is TRBV18, the J gene TRBJ2-7; D may be TRBD2 (5 bases). The CDR3 totals 14 residues. V lost 6 bases to trimming and J lost 4 bases, with 16 bases between them. The germline CDR1 and CDR2 sequences are KGHSH and LQKENI.

This clone was seen a handful of times. The genes are TRBV4-1 and TRBJ2-1; 10 bases are shared with TRBD1. V trimming: 4 bases; J trimming: 4 bases; junction bases outside the gene matches: 22. Germline V gives CDR1 MGHRA, CDR2 YSYEKL. The CDR3 runs to 21 residues. CDR3: CASSRCAEPGQGTFCYNEQFF. Here the CDR3 DNA reads TGCGCCAGCAGCCGCTGCGCCGAACCGGGACAGGGGACGTTTTGTTACAATGAGCAGTTCTTC.

The chain recombines TRBV9 with TRBJ2-6; tentative D call: TRBD2 (6 bases). The CDR3 has 15 amino acids. Germline V gene data show CDR1 as SGDLS and CDR2 as YYNGEE. The V end lost 4 bases, the J end lost 6 bases, and 14 bases lay between the germline ends. In DNA form, the CDR3 reads TGTGCCAGCAGCTCCGGGACTGGGGTGGCCAACGTCCTGACTTTC. Its protein is CASSSGTGVANVLTF.

This chain's CDR3 is CASSKRTSGGATDTQYF. The CDR3 DNA follows: TGTGCCAGCAGCAAGAGGACTAGCGGGGGGGCCACAGATACGCAGTATTTT. The chain has TRBV27 and TRBJ2-3; 15 bases match TRBD2. J lost 2 bases, V lost 6 bases, and 6 bases had no gene match. The CDR3 consists of 17 residues. Germline-derived CDR1 and CDR2 are MNHEY and SMNVEV (reference sequence).

This clone was detected once. J is TRBJ1-5 and V is TRBV19; 9 nucleotides match TRBD1. V gave up 5 bases and J gave up 7 bases; unmatched junction bases: 9. Germline-derived CDR1 and CDR2 are LNHDA and SQIVND (reference sequence). The CDR3 is 15 residues long. The CDR3 DNA reads TGTGCCAGTAGTGTTACACAGGGGGCCTGGCAGCCCCAGCATTTT. It translates to CASSVTQGAWQPQHF.

The V gene is TRBV19, the J gene TRBJ1-2; D is ambiguous. Germline V CDR1 and CDR2: LNHDA, SQIVND (reference sequence). The V gene lost 8 bases and the J gene lost 4 bases, with 26 bases spanning the gap. CDR3 length: 17 amino acids. This CDR3 is CASQSGNIDPFVYGYTF. The CDR3 coding sequence is TGTGCCAGTCAATCCGGGAACATTGATCCCTTTGTCTATGGCTACACCTTC.

This chain joins TRBV13 and TRBJ2-2; 8 bases line up with TRBD1. Germline CDR1 PRHDT, CDR2 FYEKMQ (reference sequence). The CDR3 totals 15 residues. After removal of 6 bases from V and 5 bases from J, the junction contained 8 bases not matched to a gene. The CDR3 sequence: CASSPQGAYTGELFF. CDR3 coding DNA: TGTGCCAGCAGTCCTCAGGGGGCTTATACCGGGGAGCTGTTTTTT.

Remarks on this clone: Within the sample, other DNA sequences also encode this same CDR3. The V gene is TRBV29-1, the J gene TRBJ2-3; D remains ambiguous. The CDR3 sequence is 13 residues long. V gave up 0 bases and J gave up 4 bases, with 8 bases separating them. The V gene's germline CDR1 is SQVTM and CDR2 ANQGSEA. CDR3 amino acids: CSVEEGSPDTQYF. The CDR3 DNA reads TGCAGCGTTGAAGAGGGTAGCCCAGATACGCAGTATTTT.

This rearrangement joins TRBV9 to TRBJ1-1, with 8 bases fitting TRBD1. J gave up 1 base and V 4 bases, and 6 bases lay outside the gene matches. CDR3 length equals 15 residues. In germline, CDR1 is SGDLS, CDR2 YYNGEE. CDR3 coding DNA: TGTGCCAGCAGCCCAAGGACAGGGAAGAACACTGAAGCTTTCTTT. Its translation is CASSPRTGKNTEAFF.

This clone has only one observation. V usage is TRBV28 and J usage is TRBJ1-3; 9 nucleotides agree with TRBD1. The germline gives CDR1 MDHEN, CDR2 SYDVKM. J lost 8 bases, V lost 4 bases, and 12 bases had no gene match. The CDR3 spans 16 residues. CDR3 region: CASSSEQGATRYTIYF. The CDR3 DNA reads as TGTGCCAGCAGTTCTGAACAGGGGGCGACTAGGTACACCATATATTTT.

This chain joins TRBV27 and TRBJ1-1; D not resolved. The CDR3 sequence is 13 residues long. CDR1 and CDR2 (germline): MNHEY, SMNVEV (reference sequence). Trimming removed 4 bases from V and 4 bases from J, with 10 bases in between. The CDR3 loop reads CASSWAGPTEAFF. CDR3 bases: TGTGCCAGCAGTTGGGCAGGCCCCACTGAAGCTTTCTTT.

J is TRBJ1-1 and V is TRBV5-1; 8 bases match TRBD1. V was clipped by 5 bases and J by 11 bases; unmatched bases: 8. Germline V lookup: CDR1 SGHRS, CDR2 YFSETQ. The CDR3 is made up of 12 amino acids. CDR3 DNA: TGCGCCAGCAGGCTCACAGGGGGGTCCGCTTTCTTT. Translation gives CASRLTGGSAFF.

The chain couples TRBV5-1 to TRBJ1-2, with D possibly TRBD1 on 5 matching bases. The CDR3 is 12 amino acids. Trimming stripped 4 bases from V and 5 bases from J, with 9 bases between. CDR1 is SGHRS and CDR2 is YFSETQ in the germline V gene. In DNA form, the CDR3 reads TGCGCCAGCAGCGACCCAGGGTATGGCTACACCTTC. The encoded protein is CASSDPGYGYTF.

The chain carries TRBV4-1 and TRBJ2-1; 7 bases line up with TRBD1. CDR3 length: 18 residues. Germline V lookup: CDR1 MGHRA, CDR2 YSYEKL. V trimming: 0 bases; J trimming: 5 bases; junction bases outside the gene matches: 13. CDR3 sequence (DNA): TGCGCCAGCAGCCAAGATTGGGCGGCAGGGGGTTTCGACAATGAGCAGTTCTTC. Translation: CASSQDWAAGGFDNEQFF.

The J gene is TRBJ1-5, the V gene TRBV7-8; no reliable D call. V dropped 5 bases and J dropped 7 bases, with 9 bases sitting between them. Germline V gene sequence: CDR1 SGHVS, CDR2 FQNEAQ. This CDR3 has 12 residues. CDR3 amino acids: CASSPLGQPQHF. CDR3 bases: TGTGCCAGCAGCCCCTTGGGCCAGCCCCAGCATTTT.

V gene TRBV2 combines with J gene TRBJ2-1; tentatively, D is TRBD2 (6 bases). The germline V gene encodes CDR1 SNHLY and CDR2 FYNNEI. Trimming cost V 6 bases and J 7 bases, with 22 bases left between them. This CDR3 is built from 16 residues. The DNA for the CDR3 is TGTGCCAGCAGGGCCAGAAACCGGGACTTAGAAAATGAGCAGTTCTTC. Amino acids: CASRARNRDLENEQFF.

This clone has a handful of counts. The gene calls are TRBV18 and TRBJ1-3; D possibly corresponds to TRBD1 (6 bases). This CDR3 region has 16 residues. Trimming took off 2 bases at V and 0 bases at J, with 11 bases between the two ends. Germline-derived CDR1 and CDR2 are KGHSH and LQKENI. CDR3 nucleotides: TGTGCCAGCTCACCAGGGGGCCCCCGCTCTGGAAACACCATATATTTT. As protein: CASSPGGPRSGNTIYF.

V is TRBV25-1 and J is TRBJ2-1, with 10 bases lining up with TRBD2. The CDR3 consists of 14 residues. CDR1 is MGHDK and CDR2 is SYGVNS in the germline V gene. J lost 9 bases, V lost 5 bases, and 7 bases had no gene match. The DNA for the CDR3 is TGTGCCAGCAGTTCCCTAGCGGGGGAGGGTGAGCAGTTCTTC. Amino acids: CASSSLAGEGEQFF.

In DNA form, the CDR3 reads TGTGCCAGCAGATTTAGGGGTGGACAGGGGAGCGAGCAGTACTTC. Its protein is CASRFRGGQGSEQYF. The V gene is TRBV11-2, the J gene TRBJ2-7; the match to TRBD1 covers 9 bases. The CDR3 length is 15 residues. Trimming took 6 bases from V and 6 from J; bases not matched to a gene: 12. Germline loops: CDR1 SGHAT, CDR2 FQNNGV.

V gene TRBV5-1 combines with J gene TRBJ1-1; TRBD1 agrees at 7 bases. The CDR3 extends over 15 amino acids. CDR1 is SGHRS, CDR2 YFSETQ, per germline. V dropped 0 bases and J dropped 3; count of bases not matched to a gene: 5. This chain's CDR3 is CASSLAGTVYTEAFF. The CDR3 DNA reads TGCGCCAGCAGCTTGGCCGGGACAGTCTACACTGAAGCTTTCTTT. The complete variable domain, with remaining parts taken from reference TRBV5-1 and TRBJ1-1, reads KAGVTQTPRYLIKTRGQQVTLSCSPISGHRSVSWYQQTPGQGLQFLFEYFSETQRNKGNFPGRFSGRQFSNSRSEMNVSTLELGDSALYLCASSLAGTVYTEAFFGQGTRLTVV.

This chain connects TRBV13 to TRBJ2-1, with TRBD1 as a possible D gene (5 bases). The CDR3 contains 13 residues. CDR1 and CDR2 from the germline V gene are PRHDT and FYEKMQ (reference sequence). V shed 1 base and J shed 5 bases, with 6 bases lying between them. CDR3 nucleotide sequence: TGTGCCAGCAGCTTAGAAGGGGACAATGAGCAGTTCTTC. As protein: CASSLEGDNEQFF. Together with reference TRBV13 and TRBJ2-1, the CDR3 gives the full variable domain: AAGVIQSPRHLIKEKRETATLKCYPIPRHDTVYWYQQGPGQDPQFLISFYEKMQSDKGSIPDRFSAQQFSDYHSELNMSSLELGDSALYFCASSLEGDNEQFFGPGTRLTVL.

This chain connects TRBV2 to TRBJ1-1, with D unclear. In germline, CDR1 is SNHLY, CDR2 FYNNEI. The CDR3 totals 14 residues. With 4 bases removed from V and 0 bases from J, the gap between germline ends came to 9 bases. This CDR3 is CASSVNRLNTEAFF. DNA of the CDR3: TGTGCCAGCAGTGTGAACAGATTGAACACTGAAGCTTTCTTT.

This chain connects TRBV6-5 to TRBJ2-1, with TRBD2 identical over 7 bases. After removal of 4 bases from V and 5 bases from J, the junction contained 8 bases not matched to a gene. This CDR3 has 15 residues. CDR1 and CDR2 (germline): MNHEY, SVGAGI. The CDR3 DNA sequence: TGTGCCAGCAGTTCCCCCCCGGCGGGGGACAATGAGCAGTTCTTC. Its protein is CASSSPPAGDNEQFF.

The chain joins TRBV21-1 to TRBJ1-1; TRBD1 is the table's D call, not checked against the DNA. TRBV21-1 is assigned pseudogene status. The CDR3 is made up of 17 amino acids. CDR3 coding DNA: TGTGCCAGCAGCTCCCTCAGGCACTCTGGCATGAACACTGAAGCTTTCTTT. Encoded protein: CASSSLRHSGMNTEAFF.

The CDR3: CASSPPSGGEQYF. The CDR3 region has the DNA TGTGCCAGCAGCCCGCCCTCGGGGGGCGAGCAGTACTTC. The rearrangement joins TRBV11-3 to TRBJ2-5; 7 bases map to TRBD2. The closer fit of TRBJ2-7 to the DNA end suggests the J call may be wrong. Germline CDR1 and CDR2: SGHNT and YENEEA. This CDR3 contains 13 residues.